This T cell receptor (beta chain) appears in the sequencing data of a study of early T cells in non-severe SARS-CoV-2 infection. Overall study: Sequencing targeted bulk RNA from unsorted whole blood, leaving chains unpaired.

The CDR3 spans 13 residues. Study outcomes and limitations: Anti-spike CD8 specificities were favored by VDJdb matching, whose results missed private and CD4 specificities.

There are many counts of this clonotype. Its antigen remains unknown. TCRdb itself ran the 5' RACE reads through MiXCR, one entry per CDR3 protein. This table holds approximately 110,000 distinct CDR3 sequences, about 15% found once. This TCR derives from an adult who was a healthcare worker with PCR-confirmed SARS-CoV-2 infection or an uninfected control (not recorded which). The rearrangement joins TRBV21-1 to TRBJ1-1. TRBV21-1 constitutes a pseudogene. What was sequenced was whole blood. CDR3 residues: CASSKVPNTEAFF. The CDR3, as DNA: TGTGCCAGCAGCAAAGTCCCGAACACTGAAGCTTTCTTT.